A selection of T cell receptor beta chains follows, all from one sample in a study of response to subunit inactivated influenza vaccine. TCRdb analysed the RT-PCR reads with MiXCR anew, one entry per CDR3 protein. The profile shows approximately 730,000 distinct CDR3 sequences, approximately 15% of them singletons. Sequencing was performed on PBMCs from blood, taken around two weeks before vaccination. The receptors here all came from a man aged 45-60 years who received an inactivated influenza vaccine. Both conserved end residues are part of each CDR3. The D gene is left open where the match is weak. Size tells how often a clone was seen (once, few, many) or the class of an expanded clone, and some rows leave it out.

many	16	TRBV4-3	TRBJ2-3	.	TGCGCCAGCAGCCAACAGGGGGAGGTTATTACAGATACGCAGTATTTT	CASSQQGEVITDTQYF
few	16	TRBV9	TRBJ1-2	.	TGTGCCAGCAGCGTAGCTGGCACAATGGGGAACTATGGCTACACCTTC	CASSVAGTMGNYGYTF
many	14	TRBV4-1	TRBJ2-2	.	TGCGCCAGCTCGGGGGACACATACACCGGGGAGCTGTTTTTT	CASSGDTYTGELFF
few	14	TRBV20-1	TRBJ2-3	.	TGCAGTGCTAACAGGGCCCTTGTGGGGGATACGCAGTATTTT	CSANRALVGDTQYF
.	15	TRBV5-1	TRBJ2-2	TRBD1	TGCGCCAGCAGCCAACCCGGGACAGGGGGCGGGGGGCTGTTTTTT	CASSQPGTGGGGLFF
many	13	TRBV4-1	TRBJ2-7	.	TGTGCCAGCAGCCAAGAGGGGGTATACGAGCAGTACTTC	CASSQEGVYEQYF
.	17	TRBV12-3/TRBV12-4	TRBJ2-1	TRBD1	TGTGCCAGCAGTTTATTTCTCGGACAGGGACCCTACAATGAGCAGTTCTTC	CASSLFLGQGPYNEQFF
.	16	TRBV5-1	TRBJ2-1	.	TGCGCCAGCAGCTTGGGAGGGACCCAAATGTACAATGAGCAGTTCTTC	CASSLGGTQMYNEQFF
many	12	TRBV5-1	TRBJ2-1	.	TGCGCCAGCAGTACAAATTACAATGAGCAGTTCTTC	CASSTNYNEQFF
many	15	TRBV7-9	TRBJ2-3	.	TGTGCCAGCAGCTTTCTGGCGGGAAGCACAGATACGCAGTATTTT	CASSFLAGSTDTQYF
few	15	TRBV12-3/TRBV12-4	TRBJ1-2	TRBD1	TGTGCCAGCAGCGGAGAGCGACAGGGGGCTCGTGGCTACACCTTC	CASSGERQGARGYTF
.	14	TRBV20-1	TRBJ2-5	.	TGCAGTGCTAAAGGACAGTCCCCGGGGGAGACCCAGTACTTC	CSAKGQSPGETQYF
.	15	TRBV12-3/TRBV12-4	TRBJ2-1	TRBD2	TGTGCCAGCAGTTTCGCTGGGGGGACTAGCGGTGAGCAGTTCTTC	CASSFAGGTSGEQFF
few	19	TRBV11-1	TRBJ2-2	TRBD2	TGTGCCAGCAGCTTAAAGATGGGGGCCGGGACTAGGAACACCGGGGAGCTGTTTTTT	CASSLKMGAGTRNTGELFF
.	13	TRBV3-1	TRBJ2-5	TRBD1	TGTGCCAGCAGGTACCACAGGGGAGAGACCCAGTACTTC	CASRYHRGETQYF
.	16	TRBV5-1	TRBJ2-4	.	TGCGCCAGCAGCTTGGAGGCTGTACTAGCCAAAAACATTCAGTACTTC	CASSLEAVLAKNIQYF
.	14	TRBV12-3/TRBV12-4	TRBJ2-7	.	TGTGCCAGCAGGAAACAGGGACTTAAATACGAGCAGTACTTC	CASRKQGLKYEQYF
.	13	TRBV20-1	TRBJ2-1	.	TGCAGTGCTAGAGATTTACTCCTCAATGAGCAGTTCTTC	CSARDLLLNEQFF
.	15	TRBV20-1	TRBJ2-7	.	TGCAGTGCTAGTAAAGGGGTGGCCTCAACCTACGAGCAGTACTTC	CSASKGVASTYEQYF
many	15	TRBV9	TRBJ2-7	.	TGTGCCAGCAGCTTGGGACTGGGGGGAACCTACGAGCAGTACTTC	CASSLGLGGTYEQYF
.	14	TRBV27	TRBJ2-7	TRBD2	TGTGCCAGCAGTCAGATAGCGGGGCTGGACGAGCAGTACTTC	CASSQIAGLDEQYF
.	17	TRBV5-1	TRBJ2-1	TRBD2	TGCGCCAGCAGCACCGGACTAGCGGGAGAATGGGGGAATGAGCAGTTCTTC	CASSTGLAGEWGNEQFF
many	16	TRBV5-1	TRBJ2-3	TRBD1	TGCGCCAGCAGCTTAGACAGGGGGCTCGGTACAGATACGCAGTATTTT	CASSLDRGLGTDTQYF
.	13	TRBV5-1	TRBJ2-3	.	TGCGCCGGGAGGACAGACCCCACAGATACGCAGTATTTT	CAGRTDPTDTQYF
.	19	TRBV10-3	TRBJ2-3	TRBD2	TGTGCCATCAGGTACACTAGCGGGAGGGACCCGCTGAGCACAGATACGCAGTATTTT	CAIRYTSGRDPLSTDTQYF
few	15	TRBV7-3	TRBJ2-1	TRBD2	TGTGCCAGCAGCTCACTAGGGACTAGCGGCAGTGAGCAGTTCTTC	CASSSLGTSGSEQFF
few	15	TRBV7-2	TRBJ2-5	.	TGTGCCAGCAGCTCAGATAGCTGGTACCAAGAGACCCAGTACTTC	CASSSDSWYQETQYF
few	14	TRBV7-9	TRBJ2-1	.	TGTGCCAGCAGCTTAGTCAGGGTTGCCGATGAGCAGTTCTTC	CASSLVRVADEQFF
many	15	TRBV19	TRBJ2-1	.	TGTGCCAGTAGTATACGAGCGGGCTCCTACAATGAGCAGTTCTTC	CASSIRAGSYNEQFF
.	18	TRBV2	TRBJ2-3	TRBD2	TGTACCCGCTGTACCCGAAGTAGCGGGGGCGGCTACCTAGGTACGCAGTATTTT	CTRCTRSSGGGYLGTQYF
.	12	TRBV10-3	TRBJ1-2	.	TGTGCCATCGGACAAATTAACTATGGCTACACCTTC	CAIGQINYGYTF
few	13	TRBV6-1	TRBJ1-2	.	TGTGCCAGCACCACCACCCCTCTCTTCGGCTACACCTTC	CASTTTPLFGYTF
many	12	TRBV12-3/TRBV12-4	TRBJ2-3	.	TGTGCCAGCAGTTCCCTAGTAGATACGCAGTATTTT	CASSSLVDTQYF
.	16	TRBV7-8	TRBJ1-4	TRBD1	TGTGCCAGCAGCTTAGGTGGGGGACAGGGTTCAGGAAAACTGTTTTTT	CASSLGGGQGSGKLFF
few	15	TRBV4-3	TRBJ1-2	.	TGCGCCAGCAGCCAGCACAGGAGTTCCAACTATGGCTACACCTTC	CASSQHRSSNYGYTF
.	15	TRBV3-1	TRBJ1-5	.	TGTGCCAGCAGCCAATTTACAGGGTCGGGTCAGCCCCAGCATTTT	CASSQFTGSGQPQHF
.	17	TRBV5-1	TRBJ2-1	.	TGCGCCAGCAACCTAGACGGAGGTGGGTTTGATTACAATGAGCAGTTCTTC	CASNLDGGGFDYNEQFF
few	15	TRBV4-1	TRBJ1-5	TRBD1	TGCGCCAGCAGCCAAGTGGAACAGGGGAATCAGCCCCAGCATTTT	CASSQVEQGNQPQHF
few	11	TRBV20-1	TRBJ2-1	.	TGCAGTGCTAGTGGGCAGGGGGGTGTGTTCTTC	CSASGQGGVFF
.	14	TRBV15	TRBJ1-4	.	TGTGCCACCAGGGAGACAGGCCCAAATGAAAAACTGTTTTTT	CATRETGPNEKLFF
.	16	TRBV3-1	TRBJ2-7	.	TGTGCCAGCAGCCAAGGGCGACACACCGACTCCTACGAGCAGTACTTC	CASSQGRHTDSYEQYF
.	14	TRBV27	TRBJ2-1	.	TGTGCCAGCGCACCTGGGACTTATAACAATGAGCAGTTCTTC	CASAPGTYNNEQFF
many	14	TRBV3-1	TRBJ1-1	TRBD1	TGTGCCAGCAGCCTCGGACAGGGGGCGTTAGGGGCTTTCTTT	CASSLGQGALGAFF
few	14	TRBV20-1	TRBJ2-7	TRBD2	TGCAGTGTAACGGGACCCCGCGGGGGCTACGAGCAGTACTTC	CSVTGPRGGYEQYF
.	15	TRBV4-3	TRBJ1-6	TRBD1	TGCGCCAGCAGCCAAGAGGACAGGGGAAATTCACCCCTCCACTTT	CASSQEDRGNSPLHF
.	13	TRBV27	TRBJ2-7	.	TGTGCCAGCAAGATGTCGGGGTCCTACGAGCAGTACTTC	CASKMSGSYEQYF
few	16	TRBV5-1	TRBJ2-1	.	TGCGCCAGCAGCCCCCAAGGCGGCTCCAACAATGCGGAGCAGTTCTTC	CASSPQGGSNNAEQFF
.	16	TRBV4-2	TRBJ2-1	.	TGTGCCAGCAGCCAAGTTGCGGGTCAAGGGGCTAATGAGCAGTTCTTC	CASSQVAGQGANEQFF
.	16	TRBV6-1	TRBJ2-7	TRBD1	TGTGCCAGCAGTGAACTAGGGACAGCCCTAACCTACGAGCAGTACTTC	CASSELGTALTYEQYF
few	13	TRBV29-1	TRBJ1-1	TRBD1	TGCAGCGGAGGGACAGCTATGAACACTGAAGCTTTCTTT	CSGGTAMNTEAFF
few	13	TRBV11-2	TRBJ2-5	.	TGTGCCAGCAGCTTCGCCCCTGGGGAGACCCAGTACTTC	CASSFAPGETQYF
few	12	TRBV5-6	TRBJ1-2	.	TGTGCCAGCACCTCCGCCCTGGGTGGCTACACCTTC	CASTSALGGYTF
few	16	TRBV7-9	TRBJ2-2	.	TGTGCCAGCAGGACAGCTGGGGGCGGTCGTACCGGGGAGCTGTTTTTT	CASRTAGGGRTGELFF
few	14	TRBV20-1	TRBJ2-3	.	TGCAGTGTTAGAGCTACGACGGGAAAAGATACGCAGTATTTT	CSVRATTGKDTQYF
.	15	TRBV12-3/TRBV12-4	TRBJ1-5	TRBD1	TGTGTCAGCAGTAAAAGACAGGGGGCGGGTCAGCCCCAGCATTTT	CVSSKRQGAGQPQHF
few	15	TRBV15	TRBJ1-5	TRBD1	TGTGCCACCAGCATACGACAGGGTAACAATCAGCCCCAGCATTTT	CATSIRQGNNQPQHF
.	14	TRBV10-3	TRBJ2-7	.	TGTGCCATGTCGCTGAGGGACACCTCCTACGAGCAGTACTTC	CAMSLRDTSYEQYF
few	16	TRBV4-3	TRBJ2-7	.	TGCGCCAGCAGCCAAGTTTGGCCAGGAGAAACCTACGAGCAGTACTTC	CASSQVWPGETYEQYF